The 2 T cell receptor beta chains given below trace back to one sample, sequenced in a study of cytomegalovirus exposure and HLA in healthy donors. Researchers ran the PCR with 60 Vbeta and 13 Jbeta primers. Data came from immunoSEQ multiplex PCR; TCRdb stores just in-frame clones and leaves some out. This table holds about 150,000 clones, nearly 10% found once. What was sequenced was PBMCs. The receptors originated from a man aged 50-60 years in good health and CMV-seronegative.

The chain recombines TRBV4-1 with TRBJ1-3, with 7 bases matching TRBD1. The CDR3 length is 15 residues. Germline CDR1 is MGHRA and CDR2 is YSYEKL. With V trimmed by 5 bases and J by 4 bases, 8 bases remained unmatched. The CDR3, as DNA: TGCGCCAGCAGCTTACGACAGGGTACAGGAAACACCATATATTTT. It codes for CASSLRQGTGNTIYF.

This clone was detected a few times. The chain is built from TRBV19 and TRBJ2-7, with a weak D call TRBD1 (6 bases). V lost 5 bases, J lost 6 bases, and 14 bases lay in between. Germline values: CDR1 LNHDA, CDR2 SQIVND (reference sequence). The CDR3 runs 13 residues. This CDR3 is CASSPSTGVEQYF. CDR3 DNA sequence: TGTGCCAGTAGTCCCTCGACAGGAGTCGAGCAGTACTTC.